This T cell receptor beta chain was recovered during a study of yellow fever vaccine responses in identical twins. This clonotype occurred a few times. TCRdb recomputed calls from the RT-PCR reads with MiXCR, one row per CDR3 protein. The table includes about 1,800 distinct CDR3 sequences, around nine tenths detected once. V gave up 6 bases and J gave up 5 bases; unmatched junction bases: 7. Germline-derived CDR1 and CDR2 are SNHLY and FYNNEI. The CDR3 spans 14 residues. J is TRBJ1-1 and V is TRBV2, with TRBD1 matching over 9 bases. The sequence derives from a woman aged 18-29 years who received the yellow fever vaccine. This material consisted of T cells from blood (PBMCs), unsorted or a sorted subset (not recorded which), taken before or after yellow fever vaccination (not recorded which). The CDR3 loop reads CASSPGQGKTEAFF. The CDR3 coding sequence is TGTGCCAGCAGCCCTGGACAGGGGAAGACTGAAGCTTTCTTT.